The sequence of this TCR beta chain was determined in a study of blood T cell repertoires in COVID-19. At the level of the study: The analysed material was cDNA or gDNA that came from T cells, B-cell-depleted T cells, or PBMCs.

Only a few counts were recorded for this clone. Study processing details: By means of reference gene primer amplification, nucleated cell counts were estimated. The protocol was immunoSEQ multiplex PCR, while the TCRdb copy is restricted to in-frame clones and leaves out a portion. Clone size and the V and J calls come from that table; the DNA yielded D and trimming. The table shows hundreds of thousands of clones, with 85% to 90% occurring only once. This CDR3 region has 12 residues. Germline CDR1 GTSNPN, CDR2 SVGIG (reference sequence). Trimming left V 2 bases short and J 4 bases short, with 8 bases between.

The clonotype comes from a human donor in a cohort sampled during active COVID-19. V usage is TRBV30 and J usage is TRBJ1-2; unclear D gene. Sequencing was done on a sample of peripheral blood. This CDR3 is CAWSLGGYGYTF. CDR3 DNA: TGTGCCTGGAGTTTGGGAGGCTATGGCTACACCTTC.